The 11 T cell receptor beta chains listed next were all sequenced from one sample in a study of T cell responses to AZD1222 COVID-19 vaccine (dated by TCRdb to the early 2020s). Libraries were prepared through the immunoSEQ multiplex PCR assay. Here the immuneACCESS table is served through TCRdb, limited to in-frame sequences with V and J called. Missing clones are a known gap in these copies; in checked studies unresolved V genes cover under half, and the rest lacks a known reason. This sample lists roughly 150,000 clones; roughly 89% were detected once. The top ten clonotypes cover 5% of the sample. The meaning of the sample's time point label: baseline before first vaccination. This sample comprised peripheral blood, obtained on day 0 of AZD1222 vaccination. The receptors were sampled from an adult in good health.

The chain couples TRBV6-5 to TRBJ2-1, with 10 bases fitting TRBD1. Germline assignment: CDR1 MNHEY and CDR2 SVGAGI. This CDR3 comprises 15 residues. V lost 6 bases, J lost 2 bases, and 4 bases stayed unmatched. In DNA form, the CDR3 reads TGTGCCAGCAGCCGGGGACAGGGGACCTACAATGAGCAGTTCTTC. The encoded protein is CASSRGQGTYNEQFF.

The chain recombines TRBV24-1 with TRBJ2-3, with a tentative D call TRBD1 (6 bases). The length of the CDR3 is 15 residues. The germline V gene encodes CDR1 KGHDR and CDR2 SFDVKD. The V end was cut by 0 bases, the J end by 0 bases, with 6 bases between. The CDR3 is CATSDLDRSTDTQYF. The CDR3 region has the DNA TGTGCCACCAGTGATTTGGACAGGAGCACAGATACGCAGTATTTT.

The genes are TRBV7-9 and TRBJ1-1, with D perhaps TRBD1 (5 bases). Looked up from germline, CDR1 is SEHNR and CDR2 is FQNEAQ (reference sequence). The CDR3 contains 13 residues. The V and J ends lost 4 bases and 7 bases respectively, with 13 bases between them. CDR3 coding DNA: TGTGCCAGCAGCTCCGGGACCTACTTTGAAGCTTTCTTT. Its protein is CASSSGTYFEAFF.

The CDR3 sequence is CASSPPGDGHTDTQYF. CDR3 nucleotides: TGTGCCAGCAGTCCACCCGGAGACGGACACACAGATACGCAGTATTTT. The chain combines TRBV7-2 with TRBJ2-3; TRBD1 is a possible D gene (5 bases). V was shortened by 6 bases and J by 2 bases, with 18 bases between the two germline ends. The CDR3 extends over 16 amino acids. Germline V gene data show CDR1 as SGHTA and CDR2 as FQGNSA.

The V and J genes are TRBV5-1 and TRBJ2-1, with 16 bases aligning to TRBD2. Germline CDR1 SGHRS, CDR2 YFSETQ. The V and J ends lost 3 bases and 7 bases, in that order; junction bases with no gene match: 4. The CDR3 runs to 16 residues. This CDR3 is CASSSGLAGGFNEQFF. CDR3 nucleotide sequence: TGCGCCAGCAGCTCGGGACTAGCGGGAGGGTTTAATGAGCAGTTCTTC. Variable domain in full (rest from reference TRBV5-1 and TRBJ2-1): KAGVTQTPRYLIKTRGQQVTLSCSPISGHRSVSWYQQTPGQGLQFLFEYFSETQRNKGNFPGRFSGRQFSNSRSEMNVSTLELGDSALYLCASSSGLAGGFNEQFFGPGTRLTVL.

V is TRBV6-1 and J is TRBJ1-5; possibly TRBD1 for D (5 bases). Deletions cut 3 bases from V and 6 bases from J, with 9 bases between. Germline CDR1 reads MNHNS; CDR2 reads SASEGT. The CDR3 extends over 13 amino acids. CDR3 residues: CASSEGRFQPQHF. In nucleotides, the CDR3 is TGTGCCAGCAGTGAGGGACGGTTTCAGCCCCAGCATTTT.

The V and J genes are TRBV6-5 and TRBJ2-7; 7 bases agree with TRBD2. V was pared by 2 bases and J by 4 bases, with 11 bases of the junction left unmatched. The CDR3 sequence is 16 residues long. The germline gives CDR1 MNHEY, CDR2 SVGAGI. Written as DNA, the CDR3 is TGTGCCAGCAGTTACGGTCCCCAGCGGGAAGGGTACGAGCAGTACTTC. Its protein is CASSYGPQREGYEQYF.

This clone was recorded once. Written as DNA, the CDR3 is TGTGCCAGTAGTATTGTGGGACAGATGTTCTCTGGGGCCAACGTCCTGACTTTC. This encodes CASSIVGQMFSGANVLTF. V and J are TRBV19 and TRBJ2-6, with 7 bases that match TRBD1. The CDR3 is 18 residues long. The trim removed 3 bases at V and 0 bases at J, leaving 8 bases unmatched. Germline-derived CDR1 and CDR2 are LNHDA and SQIVND (reference sequence).

The chain has TRBV19 and TRBJ1-5, with no clear D. Trimming removed 8 bases at V and 2 bases at J, with 10 bases between. The CDR3 sequence is 13 residues long. The germline V gene encodes CDR1 LNHDA and CDR2 SQIVND (reference sequence). In DNA form, the CDR3 reads TGTGCCAGTTCCGACATCCGCAATCAGCCCCAGCATTTT. Protein: CASSDIRNQPQHF.

The sample holds one count of this clone. The chain combines TRBV10-3 with TRBJ2-3; D not resolved. CDR1 is ENHRY and CDR2 is SYGVKD in the germline V gene. Trimming cost V 4 bases and J 2 bases, with 13 bases left between them. The CDR3 totals 15 residues. Here the CDR3 reads CAISGEFLSTDTQYF. Written as DNA, the CDR3 is TGTGCCATCAGTGGTGAGTTTCTCTCCACAGATACGCAGTATTTT.

The chain employs TRBV30 and TRBJ2-7; D uncertain. Trimming pared 1 base from V and 6 bases from J, leaving 7 bases between. The germline CDR1 and CDR2 sequences are GTSNPN and SVGIG (reference sequence). The CDR3 sequence is 11 residues long. CDR3 nucleotides: TGTGCCTGGAGTGAAATCTCCGAGCAGTACTTC. Its protein is CAWSEISEQYF.